The clone carrying this T cell receptor (beta chain) was seen just once. Its antigen is currently unknown. This entry belongs to a study of shared clonotypes between healthy human individuals. The ends lost 4 bases at V and 3 bases at J; junction bases unmatched: 4. This CDR3 region has 14 residues. Per the germline V gene, CDR1 is SGHDT and CDR2 is YYEEEE. CD45RO-negative CD8 cells positively selected for CCR7 made up the naive population, which excluded terminally differentiated effector memory CD45RA+ cells. Findings and caveats of the study: Some clonotypes were shared by all four sorted-subset donors, while others were not shared. The non-shared ones had lower generation probabilities than the shared ones.

Produced via immunoSEQ multiplex PCR; TCRdb's table is partial and in-frame only. The table has 800,000 or so clones, about 97% seen once; the top ten hold over 0.2%. This clonotype was obtained from a man under 40 in good health. The rearrangement joins TRBV5-6 to TRBJ2-7; TRBD2 matches 10 bases. Sequencing was performed on naive CD8+ T cells sorted from blood. The CDR3 spells CASSTRLAGYEQYF. As DNA, the CDR3 is TGTGCCAGCAGCACCAGACTAGCGGGCTACGAGCAGTACTTC.